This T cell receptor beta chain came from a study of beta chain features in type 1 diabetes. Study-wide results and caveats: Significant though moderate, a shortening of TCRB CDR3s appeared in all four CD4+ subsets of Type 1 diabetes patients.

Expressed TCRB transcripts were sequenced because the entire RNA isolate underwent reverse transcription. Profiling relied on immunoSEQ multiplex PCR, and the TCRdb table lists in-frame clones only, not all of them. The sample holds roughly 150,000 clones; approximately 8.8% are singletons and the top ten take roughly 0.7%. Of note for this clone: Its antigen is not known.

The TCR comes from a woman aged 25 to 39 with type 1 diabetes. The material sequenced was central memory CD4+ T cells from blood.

The DNA for the CDR3 is TGTGCCAGCAGTGTCACAGGGATCTACGAGCAGTACTTC. Translated: CASSVTGIYEQYF. The chain combines TRBV6-5 with TRBJ2-7, with a possible D match to TRBD1 (6 bases). CDR1 is MNHEY and CDR2 is SVGAGI in the germline V gene. Trimming stripped 5 bases from V and 3 bases from J, with 11 bases between. The CDR3 has 13 amino acids.